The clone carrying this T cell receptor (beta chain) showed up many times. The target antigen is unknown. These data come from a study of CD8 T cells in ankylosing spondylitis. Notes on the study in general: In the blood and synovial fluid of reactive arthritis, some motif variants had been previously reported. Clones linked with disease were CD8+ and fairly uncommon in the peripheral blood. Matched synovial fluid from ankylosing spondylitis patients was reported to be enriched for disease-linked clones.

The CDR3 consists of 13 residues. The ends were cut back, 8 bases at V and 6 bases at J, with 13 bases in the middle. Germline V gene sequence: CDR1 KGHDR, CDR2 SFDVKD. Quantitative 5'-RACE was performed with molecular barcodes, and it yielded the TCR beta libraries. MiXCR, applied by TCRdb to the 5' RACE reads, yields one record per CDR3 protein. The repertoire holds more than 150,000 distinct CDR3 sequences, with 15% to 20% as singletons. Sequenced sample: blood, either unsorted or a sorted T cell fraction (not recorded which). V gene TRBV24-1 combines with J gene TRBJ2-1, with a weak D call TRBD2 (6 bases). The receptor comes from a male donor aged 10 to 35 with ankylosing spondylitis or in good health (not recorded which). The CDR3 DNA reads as TGTGCCACCACACAAGGGACTCGCAATGAGCAGTTCTTC. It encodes CATTQGTRNEQFF.